The 24 T cell receptor beta chains below were found in one sample sequenced in a study of cytomegalovirus exposure and HLA in healthy donors. The PCR contained 60 Vbeta and 13 Jbeta primers. Produced via immunoSEQ multiplex PCR; TCRdb's table is partial and in-frame only. The table records 120,000 or so clones, roughly 80% of them present only once. Sequences were obtained from PBMCs. Receptor source: a woman aged 25 to 39 in good health and CMV-seronegative.

This rearrangement joins TRBV10-3 to TRBJ1-2, with 7 bases identical to TRBD1. The germline V gene encodes CDR1 ENHRY and CDR2 SYGVKD. With 2 bases clipped from V and 4 bases from J, the junction kept 10 bases outside the gene matches. The CDR3 covers 16 residues. CDR3 nucleotide sequence: TGTGCCATCAGTGAGCCCGGAGGGGGCCCCGTCTATGGCTACACCTTC. It is translated as CAISEPGGGPVYGYTF.

The chain recombines TRBV4-1 with TRBJ2-5; 7 positions agree with TRBD2. V dropped 1 base and J dropped 3; count of bases not matched to a gene: 5. The CDR3 runs to 15 residues. Germline V gene data show CDR1 as MGHRA and CDR2 as YSYEKL. The CDR3 nucleotides read TGCGCCAGCAGCCAAGGACTAGCCTCTGAAGAGACCCAGTACTTC. Translated: CASSQGLASEETQYF.

The rearrangement joins TRBV5-1 to TRBJ1-5; D is uncertain. The germline V gene has CDR1 SGHRS and CDR2 YFSETQ. Trimming stripped 4 bases from V and 2 bases from J, with 10 bases between. The CDR3 has 14 amino acids. CDR3: CASSKGGGNQPQHF. The CDR3 DNA reads TGCGCCAGCAGCAAGGGAGGTGGCAATCAGCCCCAGCATTTT.

V is TRBV18 and J is TRBJ1-1, with D unresolved. V was shortened by 4 bases and J by 0 bases, with 6 bases between the two germline ends. Germline CDR1 reads KGHSH; CDR2 reads LQKENI. This CDR3 has 13 amino acids. This chain's CDR3 is CASSRPLNTEAFF. Written as DNA, the CDR3 is TGTGCCAGCTCACGGCCCCTGAACACTGAAGCTTTCTTT.

The sample holds a few counts of this clone. The rearrangement links TRBV30 to TRBJ2-5, with 7 bases that match TRBD2. The CDR3 runs 13 residues. V shed 1 base, J shed 5 bases, and the junction held 4 bases outside the gene matches. The germline CDR1 and CDR2 sequences are GTSNPN and SVGIG (reference sequence). CDR3 loop: CAWSGTRGETQYF. The CDR3 coding sequence is TGTGCCTGGAGTGGGACTAGGGGTGAGACCCAGTACTTC.

The chain joins TRBV2 to TRBJ2-7; weak D call: TRBD1 (6 bases). Germline V gene data show CDR1 as SNHLY and CDR2 as FYNNEI. The CDR3 spans 13 residues. V lost 4 bases and J lost 0, with 7 bases in between. The CDR3 coding sequence is TGTGCCAGCAGTGCAGGGGCCTCCTACGAGCAGTACTTC. Translation gives CASSAGASYEQYF. The full variable domain, in which reference TRBV2 and TRBJ2-7 provide the parts outside the CDR3, is EPEVTQTPSHQVTQMGQEVILRCVPISNHLYFYWYRQILGQKVEFLVSFYNNEISEKSEIFDDQFSVERPDGSNFTLKIRSTKLEDSAMYFCASSAGASYEQYFGPGTRLTVT.

The gene calls are TRBV6-6 and TRBJ1-5; tentatively, D is TRBD1 (5 bases). Germline loops: CDR1 MNHNY, CDR2 SVGAGI (reference sequence). The ends were cut back, 8 bases at V and 5 bases at J, with 10 bases in the middle. The CDR3 covers 12 residues. Here the CDR3 reads CASAGGHQPQHF. CDR3 DNA: TGTGCCAGCGCGGGGGGACATCAGCCCCAGCATTTT.

CDR3 region: CASSYSFGSTDTEAFF. The CDR3 coding sequence is TGTGCCAGCAGTTACTCCTTTGGCTCAACCGACACTGAAGCTTTCTTT. V and J are TRBV6-5 and TRBJ1-1; D is ambiguous. Germline assignment: CDR1 MNHEY and CDR2 SVGAGI. The CDR3 contains 16 residues. Trimming stripped 0 bases from V and 3 bases from J, with 14 bases between.

Worth noting for this clone: This is likely a read error, given that the CDR3 carries no conserved phenylalanine or tryptophan at its end. V and J are TRBV6-6 and TRBJ2-4; unclear D gene. The V gene's germline CDR1 is MNHNY and CDR2 SVGAGI (reference sequence). The CDR3 loop spans 15 amino acids. V was pared by 2 bases and J by 0 bases, with 8 bases between. This CDR3 is CASSYHILAKNIQYL. The CDR3 DNA sequence: TGTGCCAGCAGTTACCACATCCTAGCCAAAAACATTCAGTACCTC.

This chain links TRBV4-2 with TRBJ1-5, with D unclear. The CDR3 runs to 13 residues. Germline V lookup: CDR1 LGHNA, CDR2 YNFKEQ. V gave up 1 base and J gave up 5 bases, with 6 bases separating them. CDR3 bases: TGTGCCAGCAGCCAAGGCGGGCATCAGCCCCAGCATTTT. Encoded protein: CASSQGGHQPQHF.

The genes are TRBV29-1 and TRBJ2-2, with 11 bases aligning to TRBD1. The trim removed 7 bases at V and 7 bases at J, leaving 5 bases unmatched. The germline V gene has CDR1 SQVTM and CDR2 ANQGSEA. The CDR3 length is 13 residues. The CDR3 protein is CSAEGQGDGELFF. Written as DNA, the CDR3 is TGCAGCGCTGAGGGACAGGGGGACGGGGAGCTGTTTTTT.

The chain links TRBV2 to TRBJ2-3; 7 bases map to TRBD2. The J segment lost 2 bases and the V segment lost 6 bases, leaving 8 bases of the junction unmatched. CDR3 length: 15 amino acids. In germline, CDR1 is SNHLY, CDR2 FYNNEI. CDR3 loop: CASRARAGVTDTQYF. In DNA, the CDR3 is TGTGCCAGCAGGGCCCGGGCGGGGGTCACAGATACGCAGTATTTT.

This sequence joins TRBV5-8 and TRBJ2-7; 8 positions match TRBD2. V trimming: 0 bases; J trimming: 3 bases; junction bases outside the gene matches: 5. The CDR3 sequence is 15 residues long. Germline V lookup: CDR1 SGHTS, CDR2 YDEGEE. Here the CDR3 reads CASSLDGRAFYEQYF. In DNA, the CDR3 is TGTGCCAGCAGCTTGGACGGGAGGGCCTTCTACGAGCAGTACTTC.

The chain recombines TRBV7-6 with TRBJ2-1; TRBD1 aligns across 7 bases. The germline CDR1 and CDR2 sequences are SGHVS and FNYEAQ. The junction had 2 bases not matched to a gene; V was cut back by 0 bases and J by 0 bases. The CDR3 covers 16 residues. The CDR3 nucleotides read TGTGCCAGCAGCTTAGCACAGGGGTACTCCTACAATGAGCAGTTCTTC. Translating it yields CASSLAQGYSYNEQFF.

This chain joins TRBV4-1 and TRBJ1-1; unclear D gene. The germline V gene encodes CDR1 MGHRA and CDR2 YSYEKL. The ends were cut back, 1 base at V and 6 bases at J, with 9 bases in the middle. This CDR3 is 13 amino acids long. The CDR3 DNA reads as TGCGCCAGCAGCCAAGGACACCAGTCTGAAGCTTTCTTT. As protein: CASSQGHQSEAFF.

The chain uses TRBV7-2 and TRBJ2-7; 10 bases are shared with TRBD1. The length of the CDR3 is 15 residues. With 4 bases clipped from V and 3 bases from J, the junction kept 6 bases outside the gene matches. The germline V gene has CDR1 SGHTA and CDR2 FQGNSA. CDR3 protein: CASSWGDRGHYEQYF. CDR3 nucleotide sequence: TGTGCCAGCAGCTGGGGGGACAGGGGCCACTACGAGCAGTACTTC.

This chain links TRBV19 with TRBJ2-5; TRBD1 matches at 7 bases. J lost 4 bases, V lost 3 bases, and 2 bases had no gene match. Germline lookup yields CDR1 LNHDA and CDR2 SQIVND (reference sequence). The CDR3 is 13 residues long. CDR3 region: CASSMNRGETQYF. The CDR3 DNA reads as TGTGCCAGTAGTATGAACAGGGGAGAGACCCAGTACTTC. Together with reference TRBV19 and TRBJ2-5, the CDR3 gives the full variable domain: DGGITQSPKYLFRKEGQNVTLSCEQNLNHDAMYWYRQDPGQGLRLIYYSQIVNDFQKGDIAEGYSVSREKKESFPLTVTSAQKNPTAFYLCASSMNRGETQYFGPGTRLLVL.

The chain uses TRBV15 and TRBJ2-5; D is perhaps TRBD1 (6 bases). Per germline, CDR1 LNHNV and CDR2 YYDKDF (reference sequence). CDR3 length: 15 residues. Trimming left V 7 bases short and J 2 bases short, with 17 bases between. CDR3 DNA: TGTGCCACCACAAATTCGCAGGGGAGACAAGAGACCCAGTACTTC. Its translation is CATTNSQGRQETQYF.

Points on this clone: Other DNA sequences in this specimen translate into the identical CDR3. The V gene is TRBV11-2, the J gene TRBJ2-7, with 11 bases that match TRBD2. The CDR3 spans 15 residues. Germline CDR1 reads SGHAT; CDR2 reads FQNNGV. V lost 2 bases and J lost 2; bases outside the gene matches: 2. For the CDR3, the DNA is TGTGCCAGCAGCTTAACTAGCGGGGGACCCTACGAGCAGTACTTC. This gives the protein CASSLTSGGPYEQYF.

This clone appeared a single time. The CDR3 loop reads CASRGTVGGNYGYTF. In DNA, the CDR3 is TGTGCCAGCAGAGGGACAGTCGGGGGCAACTATGGCTACACCTTC. The J gene is TRBJ1-2, the V gene TRBV6-5; 7 bases fit TRBD1. Per germline, CDR1 MNHEY and CDR2 SVGAGI. This CDR3 spans 15 amino acids. With 6 bases clipped from V and 2 bases from J, the junction kept 9 bases outside the gene matches.

V usage is TRBV5-4 and J usage is TRBJ2-1; no clear D gene. V lost 3 bases and J lost 6, with 7 bases in between. Germline V CDR1 and CDR2: SGHNT, YYREEE (reference sequence). The CDR3 has 12 residues. Here the CDR3 DNA reads TGTGCCAGCAGCTCCCCCTCCAATGAGCAGTTCTTC. Its protein is CASSSPSNEQFF.

The chain combines TRBV5-1 with TRBJ2-7; D perhaps matches TRBD1 (6 bases). Germline CDR1 is SGHRS and CDR2 is YFSETQ. The CDR3 sequence is 16 residues long. The V end was cut by 4 bases, the J end by 2 bases, with 19 bases between. CDR3 DNA: TGCGCCAGCAGCCAAAGGACCACAGGGAACGCCTACGAGCAGTACTTC. This translates into CASSQRTTGNAYEQYF.

The chain joins TRBV11-2 to TRBJ2-1; 13 bases map to TRBD2. Germline values: CDR1 SGHAT, CDR2 FQNNGV. This CDR3 contains 19 residues. J was trimmed by 2 bases and V by 4 bases; bases with no gene match: 11. The CDR3 here is CASSSLRTSGRGAYNEQFF. The CDR3 DNA is TGTGCCAGCAGCTCCCTTCGGACTAGCGGGAGAGGGGCCTACAATGAGCAGTTCTTC.

The CDR3 here is CSARTGGAANYGYTF. The CDR3 nucleotides read TGCAGCGCCCGGACAGGGGGGGCAGCTAACTATGGCTACACCTTC. J is TRBJ1-2 and V is TRBV29-1, with 10 bases aligning to TRBD1. The CDR3 covers 15 residues. Looked up from germline, CDR1 is SQVTM and CDR2 is ANQGSEA. V trimming: 7 bases; J trimming: 0 bases; junction bases outside the gene matches: 8.